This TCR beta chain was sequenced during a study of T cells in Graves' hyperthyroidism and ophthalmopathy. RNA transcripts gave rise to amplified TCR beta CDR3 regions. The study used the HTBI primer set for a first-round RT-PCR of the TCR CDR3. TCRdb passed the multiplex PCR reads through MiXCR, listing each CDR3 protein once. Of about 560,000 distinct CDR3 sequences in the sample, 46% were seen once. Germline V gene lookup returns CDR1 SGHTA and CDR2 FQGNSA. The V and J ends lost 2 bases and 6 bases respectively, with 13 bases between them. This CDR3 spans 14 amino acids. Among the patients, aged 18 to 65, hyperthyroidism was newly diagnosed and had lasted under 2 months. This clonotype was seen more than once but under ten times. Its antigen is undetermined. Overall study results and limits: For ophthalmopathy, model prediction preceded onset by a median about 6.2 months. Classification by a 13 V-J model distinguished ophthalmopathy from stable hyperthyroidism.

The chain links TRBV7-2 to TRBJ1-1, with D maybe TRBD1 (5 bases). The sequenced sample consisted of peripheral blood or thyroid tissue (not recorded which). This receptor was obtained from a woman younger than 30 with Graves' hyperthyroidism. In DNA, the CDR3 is TGTGCCAGCAGCTTAACGGGCAGGGTGGCTGAAGCTTTCTTT. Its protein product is CASSLTGRVAEAFF.